These T cell receptor beta chains were read from a single sample in a study of OX40 agonist ivuxolimab in advanced cancers. The protocol was immunoSEQ multiplex PCR, while the TCRdb copy is restricted to in-frame clones and leaves out a portion. This table holds some 80,000 clones, around 91% found once. Sequencing used CD4+ or CD8+ T cells sorted from blood, obtained in a trial of the OX40 agonist ivuxolimab. Receptor source: an adult with an advanced solid tumor such as melanoma, head and neck, liver or kidney cancer. Each CDR3 is given with its conserved first and last residue. D genes are given only for firm matches. For some rows the clone size is stated as once, few or many, or as a class when expanded; others skip it.

j_call | d_call | v_call | clone_size | cdr3_length | cdr3_nt | cdr3_aa
TRBJ2-4 | TRBD1 | TRBV29-1 | - | 16 | TGCAGCGTTCCGGGACAGGGGGTCATCGCCAAAAACATTCAGTACTTC | CSVPGQGVIAKNIQYF
TRBJ2-1 | - | TRBV5-6 | - | 15 | TGTGCCAGCAGCTTCTCGACTGCCAGCAACAATGAGCAGTTCTTC | CASSFSTASNNEQFF
TRBJ2-3 | - | TRBV5-1 | - | 15 | TGCGCCAGCAGCCCCCGGGGGGCGCCCACAGATACGCAGTATTTT | CASSPRGAPTDTQYF
TRBJ1-2 | TRBD1 | TRBV7-3 | - | 13 | TGTGCCAGCAGCCTGGGACAGGGCTATGGCTACACCTTC | CASSLGQGYGYTF
TRBJ1-2 | - | TRBV27 | once | 14 | TGTGCCAGCAGTTTCAGACACAAAGGGGGAGGCTACACCTTC | CASSFRHKGGGYTF
TRBJ2-7 | TRBD1 | TRBV30 | once | 17 | TGTGCCTGGAGTGTACGGGGTACCGGGACAGGCCAATACGAGCAGTACTTC | CAWSVRGTGTGQYEQYF
TRBJ2-1 | - | TRBV5-4 | - | 18 | TGTGCCAGCAGCTTGGGGTCCAGGGGGGCGGGACCCTACAATGAGCAGTTCTTC | CASSLGSRGAGPYNEQFF
TRBJ1-1 | - | TRBV5-1 | - | 14 | TGCGCCAGCAGCTTGAAATCAATGAACACTGAAGCTTTCTTT | CASSLKSMNTEAFF
TRBJ1-5 | TRBD1 | TRBV30 | - | 14 | TGTGCCTGGAGCTATACAGGGGGCGGGCAGCCCCAGCATTTT | CAWSYTGGGQPQHF
TRBJ1-1 | TRBD1 | TRBV19 | - | 14 | TGTGCCAGTTCCGGGACAGGGGGAAACACTGAAGCTTTCTTT | CASSGTGGNTEAFF
TRBJ2-1 | - | TRBV7-2 | - | 13 | TGTGCCAGCAGCTTAGCTGACTACAATGAGCAGTTCTTC | CASSLADYNEQFF
TRBJ2-1 | - | TRBV5-1 | - | 14 | TGCGCCAGCAGCTTGGGGTATTCCGACAATGAGCAGTTCTTC | CASSLGYSDNEQFF
TRBJ2-5 | - | TRBV6-1 | - | 15 | TGTGCCAGCAGTGAGATGGGCAGGGTATGGGAGACCCAGTACTTC | CASSEMGRVWETQYF
TRBJ2-3 | TRBD2 | TRBV30 | - | 17 | TGTGCCTGGAGTCGCAAGACTAGCGGGAGGAGCACAGATACGCAGTATTTT | CAWSRKTSGRSTDTQYF
TRBJ2-5 | - | TRBV5-1 | - | 14 | TGCGCCAGCAGCTCCGGGGCCCCGGGGGAGACCCAGTACTTC | CASSSGAPGETQYF
TRBJ2-2 | TRBD2 | TRBV27 | - | 16 | TGTGCCAGCAACCCTCTAGCGGGGGTCAACACCGGGGAGCTGTTTTTT | CASNPLAGVNTGELFF
TRBJ1-1 | - | TRBV7-2 | - | 12 | TGTGCCAGCAGCTTTTACAGTTCTCAAGCTTTCTTT | CASSFYSSQAFF
TRBJ1-5 | - | TRBV6-5 | - | 13 | TGTGCCAGCAGACAGGGAAGGTACCAGCCCCAGCATTTT | CASRQGRYQPQHF
TRBJ2-1 | TRBD1 | TRBV5-4 | - | 19 | TGTGCCAGCAGCGGAATCCGGACAGGGACCTCTACAATGAACGTGAAGCAGTTCTTC | CASSGIRTGTSTMNVKQFF
TRBJ2-7 | - | TRBV30 | - | 13 | TGTGCCTGGAGTGTCGGGGGGCCGAGCGAGCAGTACTTC | CAWSVGGPSEQYF
TRBJ2-7 | - | TRBV30 | - | 11 | TGTGCCTGGAAGATCGGGGCCGAGCAGTACTTC | CAWKIGAEQYF
TRBJ2-5 | - | TRBV2 | - | 15 | TGTGCCAGCACCTACACGCACAGCGCGCAAGAGACCCAGTACTTC | CASTYTHSAQETQYF
TRBJ2-2 | - | TRBV12-5 | - | 11 | TGTGCTAGTGGCGGCACCGGGGAGCTGTTTTTT | CASGGTGELFF
TRBJ2-3 | TRBD2 | TRBV4-2 | - | 18 | TGTGCCAGCAGCCAGGCGCCCAACGGGCTAGCGGGCACAGATACGCAGTATTTT | CASSQAPNGLAGTDTQYF
TRBJ2-3 | - | TRBV11-3 | - | 14 | TGTGCCAGCAGCTTAGGGGGGCTCACAGATACGCAGTATTTT | CASSLGGLTDTQYF
TRBJ1-2 | - | TRBV7-2 | - | 15 | TGTGCCAGCAGCTCCGGGGGGTCGCGATACTATGGCTACACCTTC | CASSSGGSRYYGYTF
TRBJ2-7 | - | TRBV18 | - | 14 | TGTGCCAGCTCACCAGGGGGACGGGTCTACGAGCAGTACTTC | CASSPGGRVYEQYF
TRBJ1-5 | - | TRBV30 | once | 14 | TGTGCCTGGAGTGAGGAATATAGCAATCAGCCCCAGCATTTT | CAWSEEYSNQPQHF
TRBJ2-2 | TRBD2 | TRBV7-2 | - | 17 | TGTGCCAGCAGCCCAACGCCCGGGCGGGAGTACACCGGGGAGCTGTTTTTT | CASSPTPGREYTGELFF
TRBJ1-1 | TRBD1 | TRBV2 | once | 13 | TGTGCCAGCAGTGAAGCGCGACAGGGGAGCTTTTTCTTT | CASSEARQGSFFF
TRBJ1-2 | - | TRBV5-4 | once | 14 | TGTGCCAGCAGCTTGGTGGACAGTCCCTATGGCTACACCTTC | CASSLVDSPYGYTF
TRBJ2-5 | - | TRBV10-1 | - | 11 | TGCGCCAGCAGTGAGGCAGAGACCCAGTACTTC | CASSEAETQYF
TRBJ2-3 | TRBD2 | TRBV5-1 | - | 15 | TGCGCCAGCAGCTTGGGCGGGGGGGCCGCAGATACGCAGTATTTT | CASSLGGGAADTQYF
TRBJ2-7 | TRBD1 | TRBV7-9 | - | 14 | TGTGCCAGCAGCTTGAGACAGGGTGTCGACGAGCAGTACTTC | CASSLRQGVDEQYF
TRBJ2-7 | - | TRBV6-5 | - | 12 | TGTGCCAGCAGTTACAGGTCCTACGAGCAGTACTTC | CASSYRSYEQYF
TRBJ1-5 | - | TRBV28 | once | 14 | TGTGCCAGCCACACCTCGGGGTCCGGTCAGCCCCAGCATTTT | CASHTSGSGQPQHF
TRBJ2-7 | - | TRBV28 | - | 17 | TGTGCCAGCAGTTCTACAAGGACAGCCCGGAGAGTAACCGAGCAGTACTTC | CASSSTRTARRVTEQYF